This T cell receptor (beta chain) was obtained from a study of control samples from healthy donors and cancer patients. The table came from immunoSEQ multiplex PCR; TCRdb's copy has only in-frame clones and leaves some out. The profile covers more than 50,000 clones, with approximately 88% appearing a single time and roughly 3.8% taken by the ten largest. Germline-derived CDR1 and CDR2 are MDHEN and SYDVKM. Unmatched junction bases numbered 10, after V lost 7 bases and J lost 6 bases. This CDR3 is 15 amino acids long. This clone was seen only a few times. The sequencing sample was made of blood. This receptor was taken from a man aged 50-59 years in good health. The rearrangement joins TRBV28 to TRBJ2-1; 9 bases line up with TRBD2. This chain's CDR3 is CASTSGSGSFNEQFF. The CDR3 nucleotides are TGTGCCAGCACAAGTGGTAGCGGGAGCTTCAATGAGCAGTTCTTC.